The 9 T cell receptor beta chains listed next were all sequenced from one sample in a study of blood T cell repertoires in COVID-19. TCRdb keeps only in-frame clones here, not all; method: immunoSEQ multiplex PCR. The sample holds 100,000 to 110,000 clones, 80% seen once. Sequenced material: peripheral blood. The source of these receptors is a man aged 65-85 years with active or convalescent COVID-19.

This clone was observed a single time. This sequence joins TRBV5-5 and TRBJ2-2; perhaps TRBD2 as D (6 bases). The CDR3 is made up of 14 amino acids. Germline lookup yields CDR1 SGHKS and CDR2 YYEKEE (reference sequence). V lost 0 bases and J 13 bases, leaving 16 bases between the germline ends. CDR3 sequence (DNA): TGTGCCAGCAGCTTGGAGCGGGCCACCGATGGGCTGTTTTTT. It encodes CASSLERATDGLFF.

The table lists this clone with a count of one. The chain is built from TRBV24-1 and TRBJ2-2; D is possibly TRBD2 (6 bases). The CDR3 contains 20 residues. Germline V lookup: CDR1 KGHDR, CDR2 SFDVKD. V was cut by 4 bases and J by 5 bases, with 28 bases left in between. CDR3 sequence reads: CATSDYTRDFPISSTGELFF. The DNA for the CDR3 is TGTGCCACCAGTGACTATACCCGGGACTTCCCCATAAGTAGTACCGGGGAGCTGTTTTTT.

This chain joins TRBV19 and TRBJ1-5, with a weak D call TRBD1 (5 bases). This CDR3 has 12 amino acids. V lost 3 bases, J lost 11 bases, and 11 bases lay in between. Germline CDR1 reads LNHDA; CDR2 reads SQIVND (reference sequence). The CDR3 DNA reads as TGTGCCAGTAGTATGCCCCCGGGGGCCCAGCATTTT. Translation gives CASSMPPGAQHF.

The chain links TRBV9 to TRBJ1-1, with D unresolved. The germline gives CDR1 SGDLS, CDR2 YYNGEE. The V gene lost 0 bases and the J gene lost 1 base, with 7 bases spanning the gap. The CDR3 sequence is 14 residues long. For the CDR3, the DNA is TGTGCCAGCAGCGTAGGAGTTTCGAACACTGAAGCTTTCTTT. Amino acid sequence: CASSVGVSNTEAFF.

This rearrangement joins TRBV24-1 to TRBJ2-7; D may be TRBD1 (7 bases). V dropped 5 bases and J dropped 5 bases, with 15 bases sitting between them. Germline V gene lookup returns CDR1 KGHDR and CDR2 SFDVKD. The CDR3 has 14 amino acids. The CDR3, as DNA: TGTGCCACCAGTGGGCAGGGGGGTTTCGACGAGCAGTACTTC. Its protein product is CATSGQGGFDEQYF.

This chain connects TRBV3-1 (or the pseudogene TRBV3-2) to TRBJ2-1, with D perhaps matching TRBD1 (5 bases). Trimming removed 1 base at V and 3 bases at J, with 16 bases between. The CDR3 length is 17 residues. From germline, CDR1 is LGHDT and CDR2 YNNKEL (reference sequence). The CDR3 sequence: CASSQGGFQGNYNEQFF. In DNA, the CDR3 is TGTGCCAGCAGCCAAGGGGGATTCCAGGGCAACTACAATGAGCAGTTCTTC.

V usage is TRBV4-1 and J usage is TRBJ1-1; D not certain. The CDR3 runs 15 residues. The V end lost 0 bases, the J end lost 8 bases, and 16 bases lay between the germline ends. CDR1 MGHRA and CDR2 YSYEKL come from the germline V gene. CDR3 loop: CASSQDTRGSGEAFF. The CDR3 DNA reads TGCGCCAGCAGCCAAGATACCCGGGGATCTGGGGAAGCTTTCTTT.

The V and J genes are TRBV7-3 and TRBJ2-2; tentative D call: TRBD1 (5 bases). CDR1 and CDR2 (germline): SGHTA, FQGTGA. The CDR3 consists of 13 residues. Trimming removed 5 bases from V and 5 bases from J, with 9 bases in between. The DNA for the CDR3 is TGTGCCAGCAGCCCTGACAGAACCGGGGAGCTGTTTTTT. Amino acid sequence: CASSPDRTGELFF.

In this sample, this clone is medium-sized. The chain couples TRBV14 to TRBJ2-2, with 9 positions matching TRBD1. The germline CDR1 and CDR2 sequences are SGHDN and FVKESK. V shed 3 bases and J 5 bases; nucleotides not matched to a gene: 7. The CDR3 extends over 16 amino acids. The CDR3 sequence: CASSQITGGDTGELFF. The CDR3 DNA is TGTGCCAGCAGCCAGATTACAGGGGGCGATACCGGGGAGCTGTTTTTT.